These T cell receptor beta chains were read from a single sample in a study of blood T cell repertoires in COVID-19. Sequencing used immunoSEQ multiplex PCR; TCRdb keeps in-frame clones, though not all of them. This repertoire shows 320,000 or so clones, roughly 90% found once; its top ten account for roughly 5.3%. Material: PBMCs or T cells enriched from blood (not recorded which). Receptors were obtained from a man aged 55 to 69 who had recovered from COVID-19. Both conserved end residues are part of each CDR3. D genes are given only for firm matches. Clone size is not always given. Where it is, it says once, few, many or a class for expanded clones.

NA	NA	TRBV11-2	TRBJ2-5	TGTGCCAGCAGCTTAGCTGGCCAGGGCAGGCAAGAGACCCAGTACTTC	CASSLAGQGRQETQYF
NA	NA	TRBV28	TRBJ2-1	TGTGCCAGCAGCCCCGACATTTACAATGAGCAGTTCTTC	CASSPDIYNEQFF
TRBD1	NA	TRBV2	TRBJ2-7	TGTGCCAGCAGAGTAGGGACAGGAGTCCACGAGCAGTACTTC	CASRVGTGVHEQYF
TRBD2	once	TRBV29-1	TRBJ2-3	TGCAGCGGGACTAGCGGAGATACGCAGTATTTT	CSGTSGDTQYF
NA	NA	TRBV14	TRBJ2-3	TGTGCCAGCAGCCGCGGTCAGCGGAACACAGATACGCAGTATTTT	CASSRGQRNTDTQYF
NA	NA	TRBV18	TRBJ1-2	TGTGCCAGCTCACCCGGGCAGGGTGGTGGCTACACCTTC	CASSPGQGGGYTF
NA	NA	TRBV4-2	TRBJ1-4	TGTGCCAGCAGCCAAGATCCAGGTCCACGGGAGGGTGAAAAACTGTTTTTT	CASSQDPGPREGEKLFF
TRBD2	NA	TRBV28	TRBJ2-3	TGTGCCAGCAGTTTGGGACTAAATTCGCCCACAGATACGCAGTATTTT	CASSLGLNSPTDTQYF
NA	NA	TRBV11-1	TRBJ2-3	TGTGCCAGCAGCTTAGCCGGGTACACAGATACGCAGTATTTT	CASSLAGYTDTQYF
NA	NA	TRBV27	TRBJ1-2	TGTGCCAGCAGTCCCCGACAGCGAGTCTATGGCTACACCTTC	CASSPRQRVYGYTF
TRBD2	NA	TRBV24-1	TRBJ2-1	TGTGCCACCAGTGATGGACTAGCGGGAAATAATGAGCAGTTCTTC	CATSDGLAGNNEQFF
TRBD1	NA	TRBV6-1	TRBJ2-7	TGTGCCAGCAGTGATAGCGACAGGGGATCCTACGAGCAGTACTTC	CASSDSDRGSYEQYF
NA	NA	TRBV6-5	TRBJ1-1	TGTGCCAGCAGTCGAAAGACAGGGAACACTGAAGCTTTCTTT	CASSRKTGNTEAFF
NA	NA	TRBV5-1	TRBJ1-1	TGCGCCAGCAGCTCCGGGGCGGGACGCACTGAAGCTTTCTTT	CASSSGAGRTEAFF
TRBD1	NA	TRBV27	TRBJ1-4	TGTGCCAGCAGTTTATCGGGCAGGGGGCTAGAAAAACTGTTTTTT	CASSLSGRGLEKLFF
TRBD1	once	TRBV2	TRBJ2-5	TGTGCCAGCAGGAGACAGGGGGAGACCCAGTACTTC	CASRRQGETQYF
NA	NA	TRBV30	TRBJ2-3	TGTGCCTGGAGAAATATAAAAGAGAACACAGATACGCAGTATTTT	CAWRNIKENTDTQYF
NA	NA	TRBV6-5	TRBJ2-2	TGTGCCAGCCCAATATCGGGTAGTAACACCGGGGAGCTGTTTTTT	CASPISGSNTGELFF
TRBD1	NA	TRBV28	TRBJ1-5	TGTGCCAGCAGTCAGGACAGGGGAAATCTGCCCCAGCATTTT	CASSQDRGNLPQHF
TRBD2	once	TRBV9	TRBJ2-7	TGTGCCAGCAGCGGGGGGACTAGCGGGAGTAGGGAGCAGTACTTC	CASSGGTSGSREQYF
NA	once	TRBV27	TRBJ1-1	TGTGCCAGCAGTGACCGGGACTGGAACACTGAAGCTTTCTTT	CASSDRDWNTEAFF
TRBD2	NA	TRBV4-3	TRBJ2-1	TGCGCCAGCAGCCAAAGGGGTAGCGGGAGAGTGAATGAGCAGTTCTTC	CASSQRGSGRVNEQFF
NA	NA	TRBV24-1	TRBJ2-1	TGTGCCACTCGCGGAGGCTACAATGAGCAGTTCTTC	CATRGGYNEQFF
NA	NA	TRBV4-3	TRBJ2-4	TGCGCCAGCAGCCGGACGTTTGGGGGGAGAGACAACATTCAGTACTTC	CASSRTFGGRDNIQYF
TRBD2	NA	TRBV14	TRBJ2-7	TGTGCCAGCAGCCAGTCGGGGACTAGCGGACGCTACGAGCAGTACTTC	CASSQSGTSGRYEQYF
NA	once	TRBV5-1	TRBJ1-1	TGCGCCAGCAGCTTGGTATCCGGAGGAGGGCAACTTGGCACTGAAGCTTTCTTT	CASSLVSGGGQLGTEAFF
TRBD1	once	TRBV30	TRBJ1-5	TGTGCCTGGAACTCGGGACAGGTCAATCAGCCCCAGCATTTT	CAWNSGQVNQPQHF
TRBD2	NA	TRBV5-1	TRBJ2-7	TGCGCCAGCAGCCGCCAAAGCGGGAGCTACGAGCAGTACTTC	CASSRQSGSYEQYF
TRBD1	NA	TRBV7-9	TRBJ1-2	TGTGCCAGCAGCTTGCCGGGACAGGGTGCTGGCTACACCTTC	CASSLPGQGAGYTF
NA	NA	TRBV7-2	TRBJ1-2	TGTGCCAGCAGCTTTCAGGGAACCTATGGCTACACCTTC	CASSFQGTYGYTF
TRBD1	NA	TRBV6-1	TRBJ2-1	TGTGCCAGCAGTGACGGGGACAGGGTGGGGAATGAGCAGTTCTTC	CASSDGDRVGNEQFF
NA	NA	TRBV5-1	TRBJ1-2	TGCGCCAGCAGCTTGGTCGGGTGTGGCTACACCTTC	CASSLVGCGYTF
NA	NA	TRBV14	TRBJ2-7	TGTGCCAGCAGCCAAGGGGATAGGGGTCTGTACTTC	CASSQGDRGLYF
NA	NA	TRBV18	TRBJ2-2	TGTGCCAGCTCACCACCGAGTGGCCGGAGGAACACCGGGGAGCTGTTTTTT	CASSPPSGRRNTGELFF
NA	NA	TRBV29-1	TRBJ1-2	TGCAGCGGGACACTACGTAACTATGGCTACACCTTC	CSGTLRNYGYTF
NA	NA	TRBV7-9	TRBJ2-3	TGTGCCAGCAGCTTAGAGGACAGAAATACGCAGTATTTT	CASSLEDRNTQYF
NA	NA	TRBV19	TRBJ1-4	TGTGCCAGTAGATCAACCGGGATCATTAATGAAAAACTGTTTTTT	CASRSTGIINEKLFF
TRBD2	NA	TRBV6-5	TRBJ2-7	TGTGCCAGCCGAGACAGCGGGGGTTCCTACGAGCAGTACTTC	CASRDSGGSYEQYF
NA	NA	TRBV15	TRBJ2-1	TGTGCCACCAGCAGAGCCAGCTCCTACAATGAGCAGTTCTTC	CATSRASSYNEQFF
NA	NA	TRBV21-1	TRBJ2-3	TGTGCCAGCAGCAACGGGGATCCGGGTCAAGGGACTGATACGCAGTATTTT	CASSNGDPGQGTDTQYF
TRBD1	NA	TRBV19	TRBJ2-7	TGTGCCAGTAGCCGAGGACAGGGGTACTACGAGCAGTACTTC	CASSRGQGYYEQYF
NA	NA	TRBV4-3	TRBJ1-1	TGCGCCAGCAGCGCACAGAGGAACACTGAAGCTTTCTTT	CASSAQRNTEAFF
TRBD1	NA	TRBV28	TRBJ2-7	TGTGCCAGCAGCCCGGGACAGGGAGACGAGCAGTACTTC	CASSPGQGDEQYF
NA	NA	TRBV10-3	TRBJ1-5	TGTGCCATCAGTGAGTATAGTAATAGCAATCAGCCCCAGCATTTT	CAISEYSNSNQPQHF